This T cell receptor (beta chain) came from a study of T cell responses to AZD1222 COVID-19 vaccine. Sequenced by immunoSEQ multiplex PCR; TCRdb stores in-frame clones only, minus some. The sample holds over 90,000 clones, 80% to 95% seen once. The source is an adult in good health. Source: peripheral blood, taken on day 0 of AZD1222 vaccination.

The CDR3 DNA reads TGTGCCAGCAGCGGCCTACCCGTTAATGAAAAACTGTTTTTT. Translation gives CASSGLPVNEKLFF. The J gene is TRBJ1-4, the V gene TRBV6-2 or TRBV6-3; D ambiguous. The germline V gene encodes CDR1 MNHEY and CDR2 SVGEGT. Trimming removed 6 bases from V and 4 bases from J, with 12 bases in between. The length of the CDR3 is 14 residues.